A single sample is the source of the 18 T cell receptor beta chains below, sequenced in a study of blood T cells in healthy people across ages. A J-beta primer mix and a sample-barcoded 5' primer were used in a second PCR of roughly 6 to 12 cycles. Each CDR3 protein gets one entry after TCRdb re-called the 5' RACE reads with MiXCR. The table shows about 1,500,000 distinct CDR3 sequences, with approximately 30% occurring only once. What was sequenced was blood. These receptors came from a woman aged 25-40 years in good health.

V usage is TRBV30 and J usage is TRBJ2-1; 8 bases map to TRBD2. The ends lost 2 bases at V and 8 bases at J; junction bases unmatched: 17. This CDR3 comprises 17 residues. In germline, CDR1 is GTSNPN, CDR2 SVGIG (reference sequence). CDR3 DNA sequence: TGTGCCTGGAGTCGCCCCAACACAGCGGGAGAGTATGATGAGCAGTTCTTC. Protein: CAWSRPNTAGEYDEQFF.

There are a few counts of this clonotype. CDR3 region: CASRGGTSGGGDEQFF. The CDR3 DNA sequence: TGTGCCAGCAGGGGGGGGACTAGCGGGGGTGGTGATGAGCAGTTCTTC. This sequence joins TRBV2 and TRBJ2-1; 14 bases fit TRBD2. V gave up 6 bases and J gave up 8 bases; unmatched junction bases: 9. The CDR3 consists of 16 residues. Germline V gene sequence: CDR1 SNHLY, CDR2 FYNNEI.

The chain has TRBV20-1 and TRBJ1-2; 9 bases line up with TRBD1. The germline gives CDR1 DFQATT, CDR2 SNEGSKA (reference sequence). V shed 4 bases, J shed 8 bases, and the junction held 2 bases outside the gene matches. This CDR3 is 11 amino acids long. CDR3 nucleotide sequence: TGCAGTGCTACGGGACAGGGAGGCTACACCTTC. It yields the protein CSATGQGGYTF.

This clonotype was seen a handful of times. The V call is TRBV20-1, the J call TRBJ2-3; 16 positions match TRBD2. The germline gives CDR1 DFQATT, CDR2 SNEGSKA (reference sequence). Unmatched junction bases numbered 11, after V lost 5 bases and J lost 6 bases. CDR3 length: 17 residues. The CDR3 region has the DNA TGCAGTGCTCTCGGGACTAGCGGGGGGGTTTCCTGGGATACGCAGTATTTT. Amino acids: CSALGTSGGVSWDTQYF.

This clonotype was counted only a few times. The rearrangement links TRBV6-2 or TRBV6-3 to TRBJ2-3; no clear D gene. This CDR3 spans 15 amino acids. Germline V gene data show CDR1 as MNHEY and CDR2 as SVGEGT. V was cut by 0 bases and J by 5 bases, with 12 bases left in between. CDR3 coding DNA: TGTGCCAGCAGTTACTCCACCCCAACCAGAGATACGCAGTATTTT. It translates to CASSYSTPTRDTQYF.

In its sample, this clonotype was seen a few times. This chain connects TRBV5-1 to TRBJ2-5; D unresolved. This CDR3 has 14 residues. The germline gives CDR1 SGHRS, CDR2 YFSETQ. Trimming pared 1 base from V and 1 base from J, leaving 8 bases between. CDR3 in DNA: TGCGCCAGCAGCTTGAGTGCCAGCCAAGAGACCCAGTACTTC. The encoded protein is CASSLSASQETQYF.

This clonotype was detected many times. The V gene is TRBV7-2, the J gene TRBJ2-4; D might be TRBD1 (5 bases). The length of the CDR3 is 15 residues. From germline, CDR1 is SGHTA and CDR2 FQGNSA. V gave up 1 base and J gave up 0 bases, with 7 bases separating them. CDR3 in DNA: TGTGCCAGCAGCTTAGACAGGCTAGCCAAAAACATTCAGTACTTC. Its translation: CASSLDRLAKNIQYF.

This clonotype was seen many times. The chain uses TRBV10-3 and TRBJ2-7; the match to TRBD1 covers 10 bases. Unmatched junction bases numbered 5, after V lost 4 bases and J lost 5 bases. Germline values: CDR1 ENHRY, CDR2 SYGVKD. This CDR3 has 14 amino acids. The CDR3 spells CAISAGTGVNEQYF. The CDR3 DNA is TGTGCCATCAGTGCCGGGACAGGGGTCAACGAGCAGTACTTC.

This clonotype was observed a handful of times. V gene TRBV9 combines with J gene TRBJ2-5; D unresolved. CDR1 and CDR2 from the germline V gene are SGDLS and YYNGEE. The length of the CDR3 is 15 residues. V lost 0 bases to trimming and J lost 0 bases, with 9 bases between them. DNA for the CDR3: TGTGCCAGCAGCGTAGCGCTGGGGTACCAAGAGACCCAGTACTTC. Its translation: CASSVALGYQETQYF.

As to this clonotype: A much larger clone lies one base from this, so it may be a read error. The V gene is TRBV5-1, the J gene TRBJ2-5; no clear D gene. The V end lost 2 bases, the J end lost 11 bases, and 19 bases lay between the germline ends. This CDR3 contains 14 residues. CDR1 and CDR2 (germline): SGHRS, YFSETQ. CDR3: CASSFLGPINEQYF. As DNA, the CDR3 is TGCGCCAGCAGCTTTCTTGGTCCTATCAATGAGCAGTACTTC.

This chain links TRBV28 with TRBJ1-2; the D gene is possibly TRBD1 (5 bases). CDR1 and CDR2 (germline): MDHEN, SYDVKM. Deletions cut 10 bases from V and 2 bases from J, with 20 bases between. This CDR3 spans 15 amino acids. The CDR3, as DNA: TGTGCCACCGACCAGACGGCGAGGGGAAACTATGGCTACACCTTC. Its protein is CATDQTARGNYGYTF.

Points on this clonotype: The conserved closing phenylalanine or tryptophan is absent in this CDR3, likely reflecting a read error. This chain uses TRBV2 with TRBJ2-2; 12 nucleotides agree with TRBD1. V shed 8 bases, J shed 2 bases, and the junction held 3 bases outside the gene matches. The germline CDR1 and CDR2 sequences are SNHLY and FYNNEI. This CDR3 is 15 amino acids long. Here the CDR3 DNA reads TGTGCCAGCCGGGGGACAGGGGGCAACACCGGGGAGCTGTTTCTT. It encodes CASRGTGGNTGELFL.

The rearrangement links TRBV12-3 or TRBV12-4 to TRBJ1-6; 10 bases align to TRBD1. The CDR3 totals 13 residues. The trim removed 4 bases at V and 10 bases at J, leaving 1 base unmatched. The CDR3 DNA is TGTGCCAGCAGTTGGGGACAGGGGTCACCCCTCCACTTT. This gives the protein CASSWGQGSPLHF.

The CDR3 bases are TGTGCCAGCAGCTTTGGGCCTCGGACAGGGGGCGTAAAAGCTTTCTTT. It codes for CASSFGPRTGGVKAFF. J is TRBJ1-1 and V is TRBV5-6, with 11 nucleotides matching TRBD1. CDR3 size: 16 residues. Trimming cost V 2 bases and J 9 bases; bases outside gene matches: 12. The V gene's germline CDR1 is SGHDT and CDR2 YYEEEE. The full variable domain, with the rest looked up from reference TRBV5-6 and TRBJ1-1, is DAGVTQSPTHLIKTRGQQVTLRCSPKSGHDTVSWYQQALGQGPQFIFQYYEEEERQRGNFPDRFSGHQFPNYSSELNVNALLLGDSALYLCASSFGPRTGGVKAFFGQGTRLTVV.

The V and J genes are TRBV14 and TRBJ1-2; perhaps TRBD1 as D (5 bases). This CDR3 contains 14 residues. CDR1 is SGHDN, CDR2 FVKESK, per germline. V lost 1 base and J 4 bases, leaving 10 bases between the germline ends. The DNA of the CDR3 is TGTGCCAGCAGCCAAGCGGCAGGGCGCTATGGCTACACCTTC. This sequence encodes CASSQAAGRYGYTF.

There are a few counts of this clonotype. This chain joins TRBV29-1 and TRBJ2-7; no clear D. Germline CDR1 reads SQVTM; CDR2 reads ANQGSEA. The CDR3 length is 13 residues. Trimming left V 0 bases short and J 3 bases short, with 9 bases between. This CDR3 reads CSVEEWKNYEQYF. The CDR3 DNA sequence: TGCAGCGTTGAAGAATGGAAAAACTACGAGCAGTACTTC.

Ten or more counts support this clonotype. The V call is TRBV11-1, the J call TRBJ1-2; 7 bases agree with TRBD1. This CDR3 is built from 13 residues. The germline V gene encodes CDR1 SGHAT and CDR2 FQDESV (reference sequence). The V gene end was trimmed by 2 bases and the J gene end by 7 bases; junction bases not matched to a gene: 4. The CDR3 loop reads CASSLPGTVGYTF. DNA of the CDR3: TGTGCCAGCAGCTTACCCGGGACAGTTGGCTACACCTTC. Drawing the rest from reference TRBV11-1 and TRBJ1-2, the complete variable domain is EAEVAQSPRYKITEKSQAVAFWCDPISGHATLYWYRQILGQGPELLVQFQDESVVDDSQLPKDRFSAERLKGVDSTLKIQPAELGDSAMYLCASSLPGTVGYTFGSGTRLTVV.

This clonotype was detected a few times. The CDR3 is CASSVAAGARETQYF. CDR3 nucleotides: TGTGCCAGCAGCGTAGCTGCAGGGGCGAGGGAGACCCAGTACTTC. V and J are TRBV9 and TRBJ2-5; a possible D gene is TRBD1 (6 bases). The CDR3 length is 15 residues. V was shortened by 0 bases and J by 5 bases, with 14 bases between the two germline ends. Germline V gene lookup returns CDR1 SGDLS and CDR2 YYNGEE.